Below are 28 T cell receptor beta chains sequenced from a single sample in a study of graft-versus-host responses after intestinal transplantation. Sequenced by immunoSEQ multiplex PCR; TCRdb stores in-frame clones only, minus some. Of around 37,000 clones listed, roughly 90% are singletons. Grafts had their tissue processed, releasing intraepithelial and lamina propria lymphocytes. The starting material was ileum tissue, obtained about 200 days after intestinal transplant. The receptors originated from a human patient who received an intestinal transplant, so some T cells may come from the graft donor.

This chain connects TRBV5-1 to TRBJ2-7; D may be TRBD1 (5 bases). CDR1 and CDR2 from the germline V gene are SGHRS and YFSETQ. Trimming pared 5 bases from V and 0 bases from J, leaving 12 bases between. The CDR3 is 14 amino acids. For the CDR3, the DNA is TGCGCCAGCAGTCGCCTGACAGCCTCCTACGAGCAGTACTTC. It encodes CASSRLTASYEQYF.

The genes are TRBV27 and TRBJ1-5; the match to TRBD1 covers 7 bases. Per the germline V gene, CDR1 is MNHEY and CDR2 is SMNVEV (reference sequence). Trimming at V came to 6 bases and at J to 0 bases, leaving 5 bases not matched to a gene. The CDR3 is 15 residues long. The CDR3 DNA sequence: TGTGCCAGCAGGAAGGGGGCTAATAGCAATCAGCCCCAGCATTTT. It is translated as CASRKGANSNQPQHF.

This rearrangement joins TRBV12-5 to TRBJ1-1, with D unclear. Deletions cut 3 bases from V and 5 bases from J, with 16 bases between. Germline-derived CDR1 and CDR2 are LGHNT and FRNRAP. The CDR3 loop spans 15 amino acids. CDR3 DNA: TGTGCTAGTGGTTTAACTCCCCCCAAGAAAACTGAAGCTTTCTTT. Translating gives CASGLTPPKKTEAFF.

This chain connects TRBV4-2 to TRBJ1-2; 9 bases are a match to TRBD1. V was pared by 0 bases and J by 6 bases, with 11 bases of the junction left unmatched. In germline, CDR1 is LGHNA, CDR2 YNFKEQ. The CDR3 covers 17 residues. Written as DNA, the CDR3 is TGTGCCAGCAGCCAAGATGTACAGGGGGCGCCGATAGATGGCTACACCTTC. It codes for CASSQDVQGAPIDGYTF.

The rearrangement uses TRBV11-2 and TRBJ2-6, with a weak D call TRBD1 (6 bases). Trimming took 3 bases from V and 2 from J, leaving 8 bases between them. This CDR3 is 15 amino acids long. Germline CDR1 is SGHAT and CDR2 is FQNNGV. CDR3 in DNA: TGTGCCAGCAGCTTGCAGGGGACTGGGGCCAACGTCCTGACTTTC. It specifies CASSLQGTGANVLTF. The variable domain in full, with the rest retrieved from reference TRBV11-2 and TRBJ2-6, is EAGVAQSPRYKIIEKRQSVAFWCNPISGHATLYWYQQILGQGPKLLIQFQNNGVVDDSQLPKDRFSAERLKGVDSTLKIQPAKLEDSAVYLCASSLQGTGANVLTFGAGSRLTVL.

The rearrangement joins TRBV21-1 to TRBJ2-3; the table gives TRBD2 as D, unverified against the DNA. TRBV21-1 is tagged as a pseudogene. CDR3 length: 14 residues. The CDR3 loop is CASSKAERADTQYF. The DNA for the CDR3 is TGTGCCAGCAGCAAAGCAGAACGGGCAGATACGCAGTATTTT.

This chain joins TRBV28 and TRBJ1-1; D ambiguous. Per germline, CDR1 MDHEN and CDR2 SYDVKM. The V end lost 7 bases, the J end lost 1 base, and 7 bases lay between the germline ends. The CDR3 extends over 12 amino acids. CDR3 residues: CASMRGNTEAFF. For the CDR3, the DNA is TGTGCCAGCATGCGGGGGAACACTGAAGCTTTCTTT.

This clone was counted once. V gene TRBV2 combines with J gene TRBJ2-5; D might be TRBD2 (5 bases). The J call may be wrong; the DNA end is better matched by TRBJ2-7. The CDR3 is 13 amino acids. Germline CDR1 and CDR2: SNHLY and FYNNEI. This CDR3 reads CASSNFGEGEQYF. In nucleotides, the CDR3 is TGTGCCAGCAGCAACTTCGGCGAGGGCGAGCAGTACTTC.

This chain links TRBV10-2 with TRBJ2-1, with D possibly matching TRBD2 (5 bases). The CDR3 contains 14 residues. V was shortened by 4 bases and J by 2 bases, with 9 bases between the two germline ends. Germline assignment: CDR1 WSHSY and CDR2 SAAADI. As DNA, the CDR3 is TGCGCCAGCAGTGGCCTAGCTGCCTACAATGAGCAGTTCTTC. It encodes CASSGLAAYNEQFF.

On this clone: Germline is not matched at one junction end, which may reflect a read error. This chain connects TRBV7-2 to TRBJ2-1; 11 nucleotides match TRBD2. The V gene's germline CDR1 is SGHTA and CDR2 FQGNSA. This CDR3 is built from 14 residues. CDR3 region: CASSLAGGLDEQFF. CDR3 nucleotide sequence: TGTGCCAGCAGCCTAGCGGGAGGCCTGGATGAGCAGTTCTTC.

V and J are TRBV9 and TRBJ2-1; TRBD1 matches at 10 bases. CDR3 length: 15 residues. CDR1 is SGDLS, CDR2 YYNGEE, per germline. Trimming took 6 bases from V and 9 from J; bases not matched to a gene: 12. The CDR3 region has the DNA TGTGCCAGCACCTCCGGGACAGGGGATTTAGTTGAGCAGTTCTTC. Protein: CASTSGTGDLVEQFF.

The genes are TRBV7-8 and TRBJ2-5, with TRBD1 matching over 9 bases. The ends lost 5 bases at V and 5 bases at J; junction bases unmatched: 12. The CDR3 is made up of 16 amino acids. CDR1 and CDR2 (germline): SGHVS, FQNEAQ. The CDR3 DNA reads TGTGCCAGCAGCCCAATGGGGACAGGGTCGGTCGAGACCCAGTACTTC. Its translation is CASSPMGTGSVETQYF.

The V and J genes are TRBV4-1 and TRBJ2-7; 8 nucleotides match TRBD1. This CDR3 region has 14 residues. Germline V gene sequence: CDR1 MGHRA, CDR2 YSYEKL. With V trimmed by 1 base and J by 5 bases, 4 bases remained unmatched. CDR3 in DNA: TGCGCCAGCAGCCAAGGGACAGGGTTTGACGAGCAGTACTTC. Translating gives CASSQGTGFDEQYF.

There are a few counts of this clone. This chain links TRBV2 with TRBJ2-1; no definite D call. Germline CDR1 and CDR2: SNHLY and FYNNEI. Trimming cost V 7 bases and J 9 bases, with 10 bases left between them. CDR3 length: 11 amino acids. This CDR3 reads CASNGYPEQFF. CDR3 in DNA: TGTGCCAGCAACGGTTACCCTGAGCAGTTCTTC.

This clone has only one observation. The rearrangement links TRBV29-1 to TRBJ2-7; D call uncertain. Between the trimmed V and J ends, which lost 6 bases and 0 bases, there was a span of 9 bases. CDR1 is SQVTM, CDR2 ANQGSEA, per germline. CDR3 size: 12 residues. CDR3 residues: CSVGWLSYEQYF. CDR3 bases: TGCAGCGTCGGCTGGCTCTCCTACGAGCAGTACTTC.

The CDR3 protein is CASSSNSNQPQHF. Written as DNA, the CDR3 is TGTGCCAGCAGCTCTAATAGCAATCAGCCCCAGCATTTT. V is TRBV27 and J is TRBJ1-5, with D hard to call. V was trimmed by 6 bases and J by 0 bases, leaving 6 bases between them. Germline CDR1 reads MNHEY; CDR2 reads SMNVEV (reference sequence). The CDR3 is 13 residues long.

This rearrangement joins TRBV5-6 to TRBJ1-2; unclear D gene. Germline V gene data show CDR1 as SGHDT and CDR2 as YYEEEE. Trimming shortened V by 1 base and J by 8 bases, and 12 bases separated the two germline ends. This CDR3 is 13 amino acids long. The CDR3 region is CASSLSSPRGYTF. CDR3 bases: TGTGCCAGCAGCTTGTCTAGTCCCCGAGGCTACACCTTC.

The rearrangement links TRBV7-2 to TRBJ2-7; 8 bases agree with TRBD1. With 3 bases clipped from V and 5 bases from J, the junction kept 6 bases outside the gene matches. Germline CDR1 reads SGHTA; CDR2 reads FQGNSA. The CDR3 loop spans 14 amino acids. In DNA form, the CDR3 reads TGTGCCAGCAGCTTCGACAGGGGTGTCAACGAGCAGTACTTC. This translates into CASSFDRGVNEQYF.

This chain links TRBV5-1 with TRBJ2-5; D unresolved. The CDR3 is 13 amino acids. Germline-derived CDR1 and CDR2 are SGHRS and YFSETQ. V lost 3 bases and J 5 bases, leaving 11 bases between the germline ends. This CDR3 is CASSSGQEETQYF. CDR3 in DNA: TGCGCCAGCAGCTCGGGTCAAGAGGAGACCCAGTACTTC.

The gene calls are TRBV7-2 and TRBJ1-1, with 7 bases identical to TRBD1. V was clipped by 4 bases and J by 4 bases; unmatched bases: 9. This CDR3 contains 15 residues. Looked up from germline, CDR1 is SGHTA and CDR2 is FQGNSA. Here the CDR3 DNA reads TGTGCCAGCAGCTCCTACAGGGGTTGGGGCACTGAAGCTTTCTTT. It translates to CASSSYRGWGTEAFF.

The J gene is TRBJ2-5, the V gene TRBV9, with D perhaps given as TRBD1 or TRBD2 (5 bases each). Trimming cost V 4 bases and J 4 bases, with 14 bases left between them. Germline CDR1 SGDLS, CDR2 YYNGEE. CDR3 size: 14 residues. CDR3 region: CASSRDHWGETQYF. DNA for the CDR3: TGTGCCAGCAGCCGGGACCACTGGGGAGAGACCCAGTACTTC.

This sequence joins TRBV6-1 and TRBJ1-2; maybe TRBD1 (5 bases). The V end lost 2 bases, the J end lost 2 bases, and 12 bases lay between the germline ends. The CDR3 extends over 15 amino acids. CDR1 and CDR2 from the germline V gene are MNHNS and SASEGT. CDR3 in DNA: TGTGCCAGCAGTGAATATAGGGGCCAGAACTATGGCTACACCTTC. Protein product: CASSEYRGQNYGYTF.

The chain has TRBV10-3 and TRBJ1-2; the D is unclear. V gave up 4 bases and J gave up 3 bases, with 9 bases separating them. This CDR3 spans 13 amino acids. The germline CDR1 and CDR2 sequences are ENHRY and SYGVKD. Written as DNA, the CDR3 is TGTGCCATCAGTGTCGTTGCGGACTATGGCTACACCTTC. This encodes CAISVVADYGYTF.

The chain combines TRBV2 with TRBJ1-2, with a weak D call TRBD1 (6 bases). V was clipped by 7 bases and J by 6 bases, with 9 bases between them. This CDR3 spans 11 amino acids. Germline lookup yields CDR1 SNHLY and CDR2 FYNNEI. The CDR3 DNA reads TGTGCCAGCACTGAGGGGGATGGCTACACCTTC. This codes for CASTEGDGYTF.

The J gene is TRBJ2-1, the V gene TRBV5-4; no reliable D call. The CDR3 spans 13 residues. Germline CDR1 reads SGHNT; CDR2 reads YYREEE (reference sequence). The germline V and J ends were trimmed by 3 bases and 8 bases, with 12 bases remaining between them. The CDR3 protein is CASSSVPRHEQFF. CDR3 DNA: TGTGCCAGCAGCTCCGTTCCTCGGCATGAGCAGTTCTTC.

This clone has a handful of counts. This CDR3 reads CASSLGQGDIQYF. CDR3 in DNA: TGTGCCAGCAGCTTAGGACAGGGAGACATTCAGTACTTC. This chain connects TRBV7-9 to TRBJ2-4, with 7 nucleotides matching TRBD1. The trim removed 1 base at V and 8 bases at J, leaving 2 bases unmatched. CDR3 size: 13 residues. The germline gives CDR1 SEHNR, CDR2 FQNEAQ (reference sequence).

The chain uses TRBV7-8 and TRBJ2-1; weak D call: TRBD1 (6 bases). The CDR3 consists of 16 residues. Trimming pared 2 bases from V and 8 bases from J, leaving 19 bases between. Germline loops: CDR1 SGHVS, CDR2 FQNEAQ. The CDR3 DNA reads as TGTGCCAGCAGCTTAACCCCAGGGGAAATAATCCATGAGCAGTTCTTC. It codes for CASSLTPGEIIHEQFF.

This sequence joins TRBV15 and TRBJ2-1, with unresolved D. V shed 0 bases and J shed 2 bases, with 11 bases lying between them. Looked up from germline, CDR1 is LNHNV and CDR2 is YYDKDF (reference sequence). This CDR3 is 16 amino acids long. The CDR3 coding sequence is TGTGCCACCAGCAGAGATGCCGGGCCTCCCTACAATGAGCAGTTCTTC. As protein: CATSRDAGPPYNEQFF.